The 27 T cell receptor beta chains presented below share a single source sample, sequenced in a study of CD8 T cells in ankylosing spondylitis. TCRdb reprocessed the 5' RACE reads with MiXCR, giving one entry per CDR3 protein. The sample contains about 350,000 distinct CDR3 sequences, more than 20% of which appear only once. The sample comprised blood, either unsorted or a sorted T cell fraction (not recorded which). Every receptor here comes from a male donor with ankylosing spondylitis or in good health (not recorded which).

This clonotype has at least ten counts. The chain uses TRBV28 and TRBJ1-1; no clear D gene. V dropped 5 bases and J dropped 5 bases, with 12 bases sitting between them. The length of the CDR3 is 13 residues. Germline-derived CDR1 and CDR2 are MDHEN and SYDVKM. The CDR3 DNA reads TGTGCCAGCAGTATCCGACCGGGTACTGAAGCTTTCTTT. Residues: CASSIRPGTEAFF.

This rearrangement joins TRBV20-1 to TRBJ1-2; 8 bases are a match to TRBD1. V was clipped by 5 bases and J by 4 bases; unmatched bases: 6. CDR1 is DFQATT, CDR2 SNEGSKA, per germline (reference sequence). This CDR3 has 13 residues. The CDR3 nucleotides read TGCAGTGCTGGGGACAGGAGGGGCTATGGCTACACCTTC. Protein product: CSAGDRRGYGYTF.

The CDR3 DNA sequence: TGTGCCACCAGAGTAGGGTTGGGTGAGCAGTTCTTC. Translation gives CATRVGLGEQFF. This sequence joins TRBV28 and TRBJ2-1; D is ambiguous. The CDR3 is 12 residues long. Germline V gene sequence: CDR1 MDHEN, CDR2 SYDVKM. The V end was cut by 10 bases, the J end by 9 bases, with 16 bases between.

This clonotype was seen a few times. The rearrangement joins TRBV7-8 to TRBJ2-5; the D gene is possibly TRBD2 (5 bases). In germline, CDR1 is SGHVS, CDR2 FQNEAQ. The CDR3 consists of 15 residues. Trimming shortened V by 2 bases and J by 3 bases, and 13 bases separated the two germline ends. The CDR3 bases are TGTGCCAGCAGCTTACCAAAGGACTTGAAAGAGACCCAGTACTTC. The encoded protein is CASSLPKDLKETQYF. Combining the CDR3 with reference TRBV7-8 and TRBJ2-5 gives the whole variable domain GAGVSQSPRYKVAKRGQDVALRCDPISGHVSLFWYQQALGQGPEFLTYFQNEAQLDKSGLPSDRFFAERPEGSVSTLKIQRTQQEDSAVYLCASSLPKDLKETQYFGPGTRLLVL.

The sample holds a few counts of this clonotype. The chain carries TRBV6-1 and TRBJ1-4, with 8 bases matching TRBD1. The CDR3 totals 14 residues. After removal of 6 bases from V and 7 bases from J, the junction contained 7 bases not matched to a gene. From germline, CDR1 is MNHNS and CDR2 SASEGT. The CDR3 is CASRRQGWGEKLFF. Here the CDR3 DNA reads TGTGCCAGCAGAAGACAGGGGTGGGGTGAAAAACTGTTTTTT.

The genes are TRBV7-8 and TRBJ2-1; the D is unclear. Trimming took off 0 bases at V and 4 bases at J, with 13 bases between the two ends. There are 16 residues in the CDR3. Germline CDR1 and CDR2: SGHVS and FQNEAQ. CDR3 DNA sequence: TGTGCCAGCAGCTTAGCATGGCAAGGTTTGTACAATGAGCAGTTCTTC. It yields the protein CASSLAWQGLYNEQFF.

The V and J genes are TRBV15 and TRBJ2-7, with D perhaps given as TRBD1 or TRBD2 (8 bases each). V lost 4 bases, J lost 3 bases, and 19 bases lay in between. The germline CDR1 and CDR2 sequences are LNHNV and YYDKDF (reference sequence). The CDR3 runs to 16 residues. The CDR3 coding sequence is TGTGCCACCAGCATAATTACAGGGGGGACTAGCTACGAGCAGTACTTC. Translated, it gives CATSIITGGTSYEQYF.

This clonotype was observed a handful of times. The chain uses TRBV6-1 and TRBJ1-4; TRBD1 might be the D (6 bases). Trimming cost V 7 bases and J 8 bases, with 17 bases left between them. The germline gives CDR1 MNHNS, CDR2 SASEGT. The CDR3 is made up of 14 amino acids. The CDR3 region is CASTKGEGGEKLFF. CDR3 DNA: TGTGCCAGCACTAAGGGGGAGGGAGGAGAAAAACTGTTTTTT.

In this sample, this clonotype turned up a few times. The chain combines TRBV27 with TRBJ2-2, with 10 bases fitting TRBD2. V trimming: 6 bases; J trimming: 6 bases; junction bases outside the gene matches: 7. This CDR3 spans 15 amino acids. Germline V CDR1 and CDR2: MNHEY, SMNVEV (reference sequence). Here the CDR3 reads CASRNGLAAPGELFF. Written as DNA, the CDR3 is TGTGCCAGCAGAAACGGACTAGCGGCTCCCGGGGAGCTGTTTTTT.

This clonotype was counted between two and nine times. CDR3 sequence reads: CASSSKGGGAVYEQYF. In nucleotides, the CDR3 is TGTGCCAGCAGCTCGAAGGGAGGGGGCGCCGTCTACGAGCAGTACTTC. The rearrangement links TRBV7-9 to TRBJ2-7; perhaps D is TRBD1 or TRBD2 (7 bases each). V dropped 4 bases and J dropped 3 bases, with 19 bases sitting between them. The CDR3 extends over 16 amino acids. The germline gives CDR1 SEHNR, CDR2 FQNEAQ (reference sequence).

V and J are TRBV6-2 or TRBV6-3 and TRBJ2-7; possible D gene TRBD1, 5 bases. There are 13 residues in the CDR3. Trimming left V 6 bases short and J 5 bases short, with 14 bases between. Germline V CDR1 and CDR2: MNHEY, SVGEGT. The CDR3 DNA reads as TGTGCCAGCAGCCCCCAGGGTGGCAACGAGCAGTACTTC. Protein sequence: CASSPQGGNEQYF.

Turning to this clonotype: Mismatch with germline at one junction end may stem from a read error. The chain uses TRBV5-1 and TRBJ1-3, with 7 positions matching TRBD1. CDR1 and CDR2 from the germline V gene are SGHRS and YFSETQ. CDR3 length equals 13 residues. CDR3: CASSLEGEDRLIF. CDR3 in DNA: TGCGCCAGCAGCTTGGAGGGGGAGGACAGGCTCATTTTT.

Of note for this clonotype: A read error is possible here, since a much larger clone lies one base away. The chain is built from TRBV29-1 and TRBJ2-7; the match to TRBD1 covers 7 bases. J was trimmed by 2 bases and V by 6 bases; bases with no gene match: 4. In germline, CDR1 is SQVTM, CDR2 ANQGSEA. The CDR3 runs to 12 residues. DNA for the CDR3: TGCAGCGTCACCGGGACAGCCTACGAGCAGTACTTC. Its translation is CSVTGTAYEQYF.

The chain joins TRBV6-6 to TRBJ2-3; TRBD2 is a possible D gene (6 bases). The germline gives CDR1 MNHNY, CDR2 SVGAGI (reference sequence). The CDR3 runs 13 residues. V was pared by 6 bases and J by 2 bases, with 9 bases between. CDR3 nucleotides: TGTGCCAGCAGCGCGGGGTACACAGATACGCAGTATTTT. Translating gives CASSAGYTDTQYF.

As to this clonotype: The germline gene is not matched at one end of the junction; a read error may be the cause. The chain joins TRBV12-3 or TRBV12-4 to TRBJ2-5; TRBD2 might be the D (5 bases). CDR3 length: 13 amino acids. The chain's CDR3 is CDSTPDGEETQYF. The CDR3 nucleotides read TGTGACAGCACCCCGGACGGGGAAGAGACCCAGTACTTC.

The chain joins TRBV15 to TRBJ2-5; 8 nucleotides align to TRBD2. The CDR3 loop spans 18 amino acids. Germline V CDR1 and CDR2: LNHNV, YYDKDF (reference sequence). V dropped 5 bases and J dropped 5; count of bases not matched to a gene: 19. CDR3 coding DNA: TGTGCCACCAGCCCTCAACCCCCCGGGAGCGGGGGCAGGGAGACCCAGTACTTC. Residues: CATSPQPPGSGGRETQYF.

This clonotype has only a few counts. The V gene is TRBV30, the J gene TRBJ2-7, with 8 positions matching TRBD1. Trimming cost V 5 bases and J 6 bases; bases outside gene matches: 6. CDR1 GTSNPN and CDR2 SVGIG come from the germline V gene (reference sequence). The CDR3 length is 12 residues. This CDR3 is CAWGGRGREQYF. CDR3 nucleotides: TGTGCCTGGGGCGGCAGGGGGCGCGAGCAGTACTTC.

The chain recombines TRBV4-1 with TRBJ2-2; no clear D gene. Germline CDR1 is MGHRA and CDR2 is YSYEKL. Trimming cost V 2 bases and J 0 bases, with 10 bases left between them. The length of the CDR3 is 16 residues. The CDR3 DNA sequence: TGCGCCAGCAGCCAACCCGACCGGTCGAACACCGGGGAGCTGTTTTTT. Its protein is CASSQPDRSNTGELFF.

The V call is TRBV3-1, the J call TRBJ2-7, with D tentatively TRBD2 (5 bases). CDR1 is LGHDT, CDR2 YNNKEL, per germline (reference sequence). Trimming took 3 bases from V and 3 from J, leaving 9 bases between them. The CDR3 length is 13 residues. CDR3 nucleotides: TGTGCCAGCAGCCACGTGGACTTCTACGAGCAGTACTTC. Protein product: CASSHVDFYEQYF.

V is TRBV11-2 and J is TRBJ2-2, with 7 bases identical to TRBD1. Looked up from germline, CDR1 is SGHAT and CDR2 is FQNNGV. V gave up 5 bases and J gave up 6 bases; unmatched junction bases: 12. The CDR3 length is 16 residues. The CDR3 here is CASSPRGQVISGELFF. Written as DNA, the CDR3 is TGTGCCAGCAGCCCAAGGGGGCAGGTTATCTCCGGGGAGCTGTTTTTT.

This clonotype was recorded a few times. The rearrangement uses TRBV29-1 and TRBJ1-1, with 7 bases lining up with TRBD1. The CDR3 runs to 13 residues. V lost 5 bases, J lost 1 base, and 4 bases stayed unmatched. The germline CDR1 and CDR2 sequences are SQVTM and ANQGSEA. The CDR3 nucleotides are TGCAGCGTTCCGGGACAGAGGAACACTGAAGCTTTCTTT. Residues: CSVPGQRNTEAFF.

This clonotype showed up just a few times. The CDR3 coding sequence is TGTGCCAGCAGAACACAGGAGGTTTTACGAAACACTGAAGCTTTCTTT. It encodes CASRTQEVLRNTEAFF. V gene TRBV6-1 combines with J gene TRBJ1-1; D possibly corresponds to TRBD1 (5 bases). The ends were cut back, 6 bases at V and 2 bases at J, with 19 bases in the middle. The V gene's germline CDR1 is MNHNS and CDR2 SASEGT. This CDR3 comprises 16 residues.

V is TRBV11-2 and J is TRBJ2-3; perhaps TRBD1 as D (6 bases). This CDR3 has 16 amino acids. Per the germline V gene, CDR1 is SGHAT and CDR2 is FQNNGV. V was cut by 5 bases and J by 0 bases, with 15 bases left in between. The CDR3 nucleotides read TGTGCCAGCAGCAGTCTTACAGGGTCTAGCACAGATACGCAGTATTTT. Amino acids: CASSSLTGSSTDTQYF.

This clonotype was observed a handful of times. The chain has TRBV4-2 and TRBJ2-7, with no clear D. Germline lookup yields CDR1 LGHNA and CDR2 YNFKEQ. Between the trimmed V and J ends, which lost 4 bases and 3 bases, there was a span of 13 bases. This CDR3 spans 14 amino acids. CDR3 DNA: TGTGCCAGCAGCCCTTCGTCGGGTAACTACGAGCAGTACTTC. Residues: CASSPSSGNYEQYF.

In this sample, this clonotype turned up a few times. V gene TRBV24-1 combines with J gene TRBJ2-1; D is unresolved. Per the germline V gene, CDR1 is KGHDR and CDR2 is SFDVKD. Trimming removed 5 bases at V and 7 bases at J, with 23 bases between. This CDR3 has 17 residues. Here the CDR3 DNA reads TGTGCCACCAGTGTCGGTTCTCGTCATACTCCTCAGAATGAGCAGTTCTTC. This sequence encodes CATSVGSRHTPQNEQFF.

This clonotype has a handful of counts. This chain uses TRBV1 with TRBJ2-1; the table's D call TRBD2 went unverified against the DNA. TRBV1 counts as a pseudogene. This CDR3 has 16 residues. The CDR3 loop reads CTSSPGPRTIGNEQFF. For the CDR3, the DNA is TGCACCAGCAGCCCTGGCCCGAGGACTATTGGGAATGAGCAGTTCTTC.

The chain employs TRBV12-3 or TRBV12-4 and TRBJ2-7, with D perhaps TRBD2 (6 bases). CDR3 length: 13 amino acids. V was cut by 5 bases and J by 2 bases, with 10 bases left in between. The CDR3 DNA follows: TGTGCCAGCAGTGGGGGGAGGACCTACGAGCAGTACTTC. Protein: CASSGGRTYEQYF.